This T cell receptor (beta chain) was profiled in a study of T cell responses to AZD1222 COVID-19 vaccine. Data came from immunoSEQ multiplex PCR; TCRdb stores just in-frame clones and leaves some out. The sample contains roughly 160,000 clones, 90% to 95% of which appear only once. The CDR3 spans 11 residues. The V and J ends lost 6 bases and 13 bases respectively, with 15 bases between them. The chain joins TRBV12-3 or TRBV12-4 to TRBJ1-2; D not certain. The sequence was collected from an adult who received the AZD1222 COVID-19 vaccine. Sequenced material: peripheral blood, taken 28 days after the second AZD1222 dose. CDR3 sequence: CASSSGREATF. CDR3 in DNA: TGTGCCAGCAGCTCCGGACGGGAGGCCACCTTC.